This T cell receptor (beta chain) derives from a study of shared T cell receptors in the human thymus. Assay: immunoSEQ multiplex PCR; the TCRdb copy retains only in-frame clones and omits some. The sample has hundreds of thousands of clones; around 87% are singletons. The CDR3 is made up of 15 amino acids. These data were also filed under a second study, of human thymus T cells.

The sample taken for sequencing was thymocytes. This sequence was found in a boy under three years old with a congenital heart defect. This chain joins TRBV21-1 and TRBJ1-2; no check of the table's D call, TRBD1, against the DNA was made. TRBV21-1 is tagged as a pseudogene. CDR3 coding DNA: TGTGCCAGCAGCGGGGGCGGAAGGTTTAACTATGGCTACACCTTC. Protein product: CASSGGGRFNYGYTF.